A single sample gave rise to the 30 T cell receptor beta chains below, sequenced in a study of cytomegalovirus exposure and HLA in healthy donors. PCR employed 60 Vbeta and 13 Jbeta primers. Profiling relied on immunoSEQ multiplex PCR, and the TCRdb table lists in-frame clones only, not all of them. The sample has about 160,000 clones; 77% are singletons. The sequencing sample was made of PBMCs. These receptors were obtained from a man aged 50 or older in good health and CMV-seropositive.

The V and J genes are TRBV6-4 and TRBJ2-7; TRBD1 agrees at 8 bases. The CDR3 spans 20 residues. V shed 2 bases and J 1 base; nucleotides not matched to a gene: 19. Germline lookup yields CDR1 MRHNA and CDR2 SNTAGT. CDR3 sequence (DNA): TGTGCCAGCAGTGACCCACCTCGGACAGGGACTGATATATGGTCCTACGAGCAGTACTTC. It is translated as CASSDPPRTGTDIWSYEQYF.

This clone was counted between two and nine times. The chain combines TRBV5-6 with TRBJ2-5, with D perhaps matching TRBD2 (6 bases). Judging by the DNA end, TRBJ2-7 fits better; the J call may be wrong. The germline gives CDR1 SGHDT, CDR2 YYEEEE. The CDR3 contains 15 residues. DNA of the CDR3: TGTGCCAGCAGACTTTTGACTAGGGGACCCTACGAGCAGTACTTC. This encodes CASRLLTRGPYEQYF.

The V call is TRBV27, the J call TRBJ2-2; no clear D gene. V shed 8 bases and J shed 1 base, with 2 bases lying between them. There are 11 residues in the CDR3. Germline V gene lookup returns CDR1 MNHEY and CDR2 SMNVEV (reference sequence). The CDR3 DNA follows: TGTGCCAGCCGGAACACCGGGGAGCTGTTTTTT. It is translated as CASRNTGELFF.

The CDR3 sequence is CASSRQGFVGEKLFF. CDR3 coding DNA: TGTGCCAGCAGTAGACAGGGGTTCGTTGGTGAAAAACTGTTTTTT. V and J are TRBV9 and TRBJ1-4; 8 bases match TRBD1. CDR3 length: 15 amino acids. Germline V gives CDR1 SGDLS, CDR2 YYNGEE. The V segment lost 5 bases and the J segment 7 bases; nucleotides outside the gene matches: 10.

This chain links TRBV6-1 with TRBJ1-6, with TRBD1 identical over 8 bases. Germline V gene data show CDR1 as MNHNS and CDR2 as SASEGT. The CDR3 totals 14 residues. J gave up 9 bases and V 10 bases, and 11 bases lay outside the gene matches. CDR3 sequence (DNA): TGTGCCACCGCGCCGACAGGGGTCGTTTCACCCCTCCACTTT. As protein: CATAPTGVVSPLHF.

The rearrangement joins TRBV7-3 to TRBJ2-2, with 12 positions matching TRBD2. This CDR3 has 18 residues. V shed 1 base and J 0 bases; nucleotides not matched to a gene: 3. Germline CDR1 SGHTA, CDR2 FQGTGA. In DNA form, the CDR3 reads TGTGCCAGCAGCTTAATCCCTAGCGGGGGGGCGAACACCGGGGAGCTGTTTTTT. Its protein product is CASSLIPSGGANTGELFF.

The chain has TRBV11-2 and TRBJ1-1, with 12 bases aligning to TRBD1. The germline V gene encodes CDR1 SGHAT and CDR2 FQNNGV. The V and J ends lost 6 bases and 4 bases, in that order; junction bases with no gene match: 15. This CDR3 contains 18 residues. The CDR3: CASRSPTGTGGRGTEAFF. DNA for the CDR3: TGTGCCAGCAGATCGCCCACCGGGACAGGGGGCAGGGGCACTGAAGCTTTCTTT.

A few counts support this clone. The chain carries TRBV4-3 and TRBJ1-5; the D gene is possibly TRBD1 (6 bases). V was shortened by 2 bases and J by 7 bases, with 15 bases between the two germline ends. CDR3 length equals 15 residues. CDR1 and CDR2 (germline): LGHNA, YSLEER. The chain's CDR3 is CASSQTQGGGQPQHF. CDR3 in DNA: TGCGCCAGCAGCCAAACACAGGGCGGGGGGCAGCCCCAGCATTTT.

The rearrangement uses TRBV2 and TRBJ2-1; 10 nucleotides align to TRBD2. Germline V gene sequence: CDR1 SNHLY, CDR2 FYNNEI. The junction had 7 bases not matched to a gene; V was cut back by 5 bases and J by 6 bases. The CDR3 runs to 15 residues. The CDR3 DNA follows: TGTGCCAGCAGTCCTCTAGCGGGGGTGGGCAATGAGCAGTTCTTC. Amino acids: CASSPLAGVGNEQFF.

This chain links TRBV9 with TRBJ2-3; 11 bases align to TRBD2. Per germline, CDR1 SGDLS and CDR2 YYNGEE. CDR3 length: 17 amino acids. J gave up 6 bases and V 0 bases, and 9 bases lay outside the gene matches. The CDR3 loop reads CASSVDPSGGPSDTQYF. The CDR3 nucleotides are TGTGCCAGCAGCGTAGACCCTAGCGGGGGGCCCTCGGATACGCAGTATTTT.

This clone was counted a few times. The chain carries TRBV4-3 and TRBJ2-7; D perhaps matches TRBD1 (6 bases). Germline values: CDR1 LGHNA, CDR2 YSLEER. The CDR3 contains 14 residues. Trimming left V 1 base short and J 2 bases short, with 9 bases between. This chain's CDR3 is CASSQGTGTYEQYF. CDR3 DNA sequence: TGCGCCAGCAGCCAAGGTACAGGGACCTACGAGCAGTACTTC.

The chain employs TRBV28 and TRBJ2-5; TRBD1 matches 9 bases. The ends lost 2 bases at V and 2 bases at J; junction bases unmatched: 3. Germline V gene sequence: CDR1 MDHEN, CDR2 SYDVKM. CDR3 size: 15 residues. The CDR3 reads CASSLNRGPQETQYF. DNA for the CDR3: TGTGCCAGCAGTTTAAACAGGGGGCCGCAAGAGACCCAGTACTTC. Full variable domain (missing parts from reference TRBV28 and TRBJ2-5): DVKVTQSSRYLVKRTGEKVFLECVQDMDHENMFWYRQDPGLGLRLIYFSYDVKMKEKGDIPEGYSVSREKKERFSLILESASTNQTSMYLCASSLNRGPQETQYFGPGTRLLVL.

J is TRBJ2-1 and V is TRBV11-2; 8 bases fit TRBD2. Germline CDR1 SGHAT, CDR2 FQNNGV. V lost 2 bases and J lost 10; bases outside the gene matches: 10. CDR3 length equals 15 residues. CDR3 coding DNA: TGTGCCAGCAGCTTAACCGGGACTAGTGGTGGCGAGCAGTTCTTC. As protein: CASSLTGTSGGEQFF.

The chain recombines TRBV21-1 with TRBJ1-3; the table assigns TRBD1, which was not confirmed against the DNA. TRBV21-1 is reported as a pseudogene. The CDR3 is made up of 16 amino acids. The CDR3 sequence: CASSPRDRRPGNTIYF. CDR3 nucleotide sequence: TGTGCCAGCAGCCCCCGGGACAGGCGCCCTGGAAACACCATATATTTT.

This chain joins TRBV7-8 and TRBJ2-3, with 11 bases lining up with TRBD1. V dropped 4 bases and J dropped 7; count of bases not matched to a gene: 10. Germline loops: CDR1 SGHVS, CDR2 FQNEAQ. The CDR3 extends over 16 amino acids. CDR3 residues: CASSSSRGQGEYTQYF. Here the CDR3 DNA reads TGTGCCAGCAGCTCGAGCAGGGGACAGGGGGAGTATACGCAGTATTTT.

J is TRBJ1-1 and V is TRBV7-9, with a weak D call TRBD1 (5 bases). Germline CDR1 and CDR2: SEHNR and FQNEAQ (reference sequence). This CDR3 has 15 amino acids. Trimming removed 5 bases at V and 5 bases at J, with 18 bases between. CDR3 sequence: CASSPPQGDRTEAFF. In nucleotides, the CDR3 is TGTGCCAGCAGCCCGCCCCAGGGCGATAGAACTGAAGCTTTCTTT.

In this sample, this clone turned up a few times. The chain carries TRBV2 and TRBJ2-7, with TRBD1 identical over 7 bases. Germline CDR1 reads SNHLY; CDR2 reads FYNNEI. The CDR3 contains 15 residues. J was trimmed by 2 bases and V by 3 bases; bases with no gene match: 7. The CDR3 sequence: CASSDPGTDAYEQYF. In DNA, the CDR3 is TGTGCCAGCAGTGACCCTGGGACAGATGCCTACGAGCAGTACTTC.

The sample holds a few counts of this clone. Other DNA sequences within the sample encode an identical CDR3. The genes are TRBV19 and TRBJ1-4; 8 nucleotides agree with TRBD1. Germline V gene data show CDR1 as LNHDA and CDR2 as SQIVND (reference sequence). After removal of 5 bases from V and 5 bases from J, the junction contained 10 bases not matched to a gene. The CDR3 is 16 amino acids. The CDR3 here is CASSSHLGQVNEKLFF. CDR3 in DNA: TGTGCCAGTAGTTCCCATCTGGGACAGGTGAATGAAAAACTGTTTTTT.

Written as DNA, the CDR3 is TGCGCCAGCAGCTTGACCGTCCAATCAGGGGGTATTGAAGCTTTCTTT. Protein sequence: CASSLTVQSGGIEAFF. The gene calls are TRBV5-1 and TRBJ1-1; TRBD1 matches at 7 bases. Trimming at V came to 1 base and at J to 7 bases, leaving 13 bases not matched to a gene. The CDR3 runs to 16 residues. Germline lookup yields CDR1 SGHRS and CDR2 YFSETQ.

In this sample, this clone turned up once. The chain couples TRBV5-6 to TRBJ2-2; 7 nucleotides match TRBD1. The length of the CDR3 is 15 residues. Germline V gene lookup returns CDR1 SGHDT and CDR2 YYEEEE. J lost 4 bases, V lost 2 bases, and 5 bases had no gene match. In DNA form, the CDR3 reads TGTGCCAGCAGCTTCCGACAGGGTGGCACCGGGGAGCTGTTTTTT. This gives the protein CASSFRQGGTGELFF.

The gene calls are TRBV10-3 and TRBJ1-2; 8 positions match TRBD1. This CDR3 has 12 residues. The V gene end was trimmed by 9 bases and the J gene end by 8 bases; junction bases not matched to a gene: 8. Germline values: CDR1 ENHRY, CDR2 SYGVKD. The CDR3 protein is CAIRQGAGGYTF. The CDR3 coding sequence is TGTGCCATTCGCCAGGGGGCTGGGGGCTACACCTTC.

The chain uses TRBV27 and TRBJ1-1; maybe TRBD1 (5 bases). Trimming left V 6 bases short and J 0 bases short, with 11 bases between. The CDR3 contains 14 residues. Germline V gene sequence: CDR1 MNHEY, CDR2 SMNVEV (reference sequence). CDR3 protein: CASRGGSLNTEAFF. The DNA of the CDR3 is TGTGCCAGCAGGGGGGGGTCTTTGAACACTGAAGCTTTCTTT.

This clone was seen more than once but under ten times. The V and J genes are TRBV7-2 and TRBJ2-5; weak D call: TRBD2 (6 bases). V was trimmed by 1 base and J by 4 bases, leaving 7 bases between them. CDR3 length: 13 residues. CDR1 and CDR2 from the germline V gene are SGHTA and FQGNSA. The CDR3 region is CASSLGRGETQYF. DNA of the CDR3: TGTGCCAGCAGCTTAGGGAGGGGAGAGACCCAGTACTTC.

The chain joins TRBV19 to TRBJ1-5; TRBD1 agrees at 7 bases. The junction had 8 bases not matched to a gene; V was cut back by 4 bases and J by 5 bases. Germline loops: CDR1 LNHDA, CDR2 SQIVND (reference sequence). This CDR3 has 15 amino acids. The CDR3 loop reads CASSRVQGGYQPQHF. The CDR3 DNA sequence: TGTGCCAGTAGTAGAGTCCAGGGGGGATATCAGCCCCAGCATTTT.

The chain employs TRBV12-5 and TRBJ2-1; possible D gene TRBD1, 6 bases. V lost 0 bases and J lost 0, with 9 bases in between. CDR1 is LGHNT and CDR2 is FRNRAP in the germline V gene. CDR3 length equals 16 residues. The DNA for the CDR3 is TGTGCTAGTGGTTTGGTCCTGGGGGCCTCCTACAATGAGCAGTTCTTC. Protein product: CASGLVLGASYNEQFF. Full variable domain (missing parts from reference TRBV12-5 and TRBJ2-1): DARVTQTPRHKVTEMGQEVTMRCQPILGHNTVFWYRQTMMQGLELLAYFRNRAPLDDSGMPKDRFSAEMPDATLATLKIQPSEPRDSAVYFCASGLVLGASYNEQFFGPGTRLTVL.

The V and J genes are TRBV4-1 and TRBJ2-3; D is possibly TRBD2 (5 bases). The germline CDR1 and CDR2 sequences are MGHRA and YSYEKL. V lost 4 bases and J 6 bases, leaving 17 bases between the germline ends. The CDR3 covers 15 residues. CDR3 region: CASSRTRAGEDTQYF. The CDR3 DNA is TGCGCCAGCAGCCGGACGCGCGCTGGGGAGGATACGCAGTATTTT.

The J gene is TRBJ2-7, the V gene TRBV19, with 10 nucleotides matching TRBD1. V lost 6 bases, J lost 2 bases, and 7 bases stayed unmatched. This CDR3 spans 15 amino acids. Germline V lookup: CDR1 LNHDA, CDR2 SQIVND (reference sequence). DNA for the CDR3: TGTGCCAGTAGCCGCGACAGGGGGCTTGCCTACGAGCAGTACTTC. Its translation: CASSRDRGLAYEQYF. Complete variable domain (other parts from reference TRBV19 and TRBJ2-7): DGGITQSPKYLFRKEGQNVTLSCEQNLNHDAMYWYRQDPGQGLRLIYYSQIVNDFQKGDIAEGYSVSREKKESFPLTVTSAQKNPTAFYLCASSRDRGLAYEQYFGPGTRLTVT.

This sequence joins TRBV9 and TRBJ1-3; no reliable D call. The V end lost 0 bases, the J end lost 1 base, and 5 bases lay between the germline ends. Per germline, CDR1 SGDLS and CDR2 YYNGEE. The CDR3 length is 14 residues. For the CDR3, the DNA is TGTGCCAGCAGCGTAGTGGCTTCTGGAAACACCATATATTTT. Translating it yields CASSVVASGNTIYF.

Only a few counts were recorded for this clone. The V gene is TRBV4-3, the J gene TRBJ2-2; no reliable D call. The CDR3 length is 16 residues. CDR1 is LGHNA and CDR2 is YSLEER in the germline V gene. V was clipped by 0 bases and J by 4 bases, with 12 bases between them. The CDR3 is CASSQEGAAATGELFF. For the CDR3, the DNA is TGCGCCAGCAGCCAAGAAGGTGCTGCGGCCACCGGGGAGCTGTTTTTT.

The rearrangement links TRBV9 to TRBJ2-1, with 8 nucleotides matching TRBD2. J lost 7 bases, V lost 0 bases, and 6 bases had no gene match. This CDR3 has 15 residues. Germline V CDR1 and CDR2: SGDLS, YYNGEE. CDR3 in DNA: TGTGCCAGCAGCGTAGCGGGGGGGCTATGGAATGAGCAGTTCTTC. Encoded protein: CASSVAGGLWNEQFF. Together with reference TRBV9 and TRBJ2-1, the CDR3 gives the full variable domain: DSGVTQTPKHLITATGQRVTLRCSPRSGDLSVYWYQQSLDQGLQFLIQYYNGEERAKGNILERFSAQQFPDLHSELNLSSLELGDSALYFCASSVAGGLWNEQFFGPGTRLTVL.